This TCR beta chain is from a study of response to subunit inactivated influenza vaccine (dated by TCRdb to 2016 to 2019). With respect to the entire study: To follow how T cells responded to a trivalent subunit inactivated influenza vaccine, the researchers relied on deep quantitative profiling of the T cell receptor repertoire.

Summary of the overall study and its limitations: The authors proposed that each seasonal influenza vaccination may bring in only a limited number of new T cells.

The library was made by RT-PCR. The reads were generated on an Illumina HiSeq 2500. TCRdb applied fastp at Q25 and MiXCR to the public reads, then kept only in-frame beta chains. CDR3 protein sequences are deduplicated, and each keeps its most common genes and DNA. The sample table records about 570,000 distinct CDR3 sequences; about 11% of these occur just once. The ten largest account for approximately 10% of the sample. This clonotype was counted only a few times. Its antigen has not been determined. Per-nucleotide qualities are absent, and no much larger clonotype sits a single base away. The junction shows trimming of 2 bases on V and 6 bases on J, plus 13 bases between the germline ends. CDR1 DFQATT and CDR2 SNEGSKA were looked up in the germline V gene (reference sequence). The CDR3 spans 13 residues, from the cysteine through the phenylalanine. Only the CDR3 DNA stays, 39 bases, in frame from base 1.

This same sample was also taken into another study, of T cells expressing NK-cell markers. The second study reports: 5'RACE template switching, by which a universal primer site and unique molecular identifiers were added, was used to make TCR beta cDNA libraries. TCR beta-chain repertoires were profiled in sorted CD3+CD56+NKG2C+, CD3+CD56+NKG2C- and CD3+CD56-NKG2C+ T-cell subsets from eight donors. Seven of the eight sequenced donors were HCMV-seropositive and one was HCMV-seronegative. To restrict sorting to alphabetaTCR-expressing T cells, an anti-gammadeltaTCR antibody was added in several experiments. For several donors, the dominant CD3+CD56+NKG2C+ clonotypes were among the top 10 CD8+ clonotypes and accounted for roughly 1.0-8% of CD8+ T cells. Those dominant clonotypes were again the most abundant among CD3+CD56-NKG2C+ cells in a handful of donors, at about 25-60.1%. Whether the expanded NKG2C-expressing T cell clones were specific for HCMV antigens was left unclear. Randomly selected healthy volunteers, three men and five women, were used as the eight sequenced donors. To determine HCMV serostatus, a commercial ELISA kit was used to detect HCMV-specific IgG in serum. Peripheral blood mononuclear cells were isolated from blood by Ficoll density gradient centrifugation. For six donors, bulk peripheral blood T-cell repertoires were also sequenced from unsorted PBMC. cDNA synthesis was primed from the TCR beta constant segment and was followed by two successive PCR amplification steps. Sequencing of the libraries produced 2 x 150 bp reads on Illumina HiSeq 2000/2500, MiSeq or NextSeq. MIGEC was used to demultiplex reads and group the reads by UMI, and MiTCR was used to assemble and quantify clonotypes. To remove erroneous sequences, TCR cDNA sequences were retained only when supported by two or more reads. The tcR package was used for downstream repertoire analysis, and clonotypes were matched between fractions using CDR3 nucleotide sequence together with V segment. VDJmatch was used to annotate antigen specificity against VDJdb, with one amino acid substitution in CDR3 allowed.

The specimen was PBMCs from blood, collected on the day of vaccination. Here the chain combines TRBV20-1 and TRBJ2-5, and perhaps TRBD1 as D gene, on 6 matching bases. The clonotype comes from a man in his forties or fifties who received an inactivated influenza vaccine. Donor details come from another sample of the same person, matched by shared clones. The nucleotide sequence is TGCAGTGCTAGACTCGGGACAATTCAGACCCAGTACTTC. It is translated as CSARLGTIQTQYF.